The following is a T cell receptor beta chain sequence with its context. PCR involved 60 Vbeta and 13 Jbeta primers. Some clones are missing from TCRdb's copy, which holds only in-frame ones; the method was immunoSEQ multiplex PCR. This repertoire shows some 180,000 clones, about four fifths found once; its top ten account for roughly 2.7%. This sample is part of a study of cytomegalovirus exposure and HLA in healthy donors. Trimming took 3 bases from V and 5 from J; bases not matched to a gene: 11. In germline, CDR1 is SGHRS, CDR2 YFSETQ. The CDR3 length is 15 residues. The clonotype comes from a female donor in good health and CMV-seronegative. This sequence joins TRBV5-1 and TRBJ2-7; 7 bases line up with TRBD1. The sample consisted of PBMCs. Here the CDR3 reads CASSSQDRASHEQYF. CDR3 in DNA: TGCGCCAGCAGCTCGCAAGACAGGGCATCCCACGAGCAGTACTTC.